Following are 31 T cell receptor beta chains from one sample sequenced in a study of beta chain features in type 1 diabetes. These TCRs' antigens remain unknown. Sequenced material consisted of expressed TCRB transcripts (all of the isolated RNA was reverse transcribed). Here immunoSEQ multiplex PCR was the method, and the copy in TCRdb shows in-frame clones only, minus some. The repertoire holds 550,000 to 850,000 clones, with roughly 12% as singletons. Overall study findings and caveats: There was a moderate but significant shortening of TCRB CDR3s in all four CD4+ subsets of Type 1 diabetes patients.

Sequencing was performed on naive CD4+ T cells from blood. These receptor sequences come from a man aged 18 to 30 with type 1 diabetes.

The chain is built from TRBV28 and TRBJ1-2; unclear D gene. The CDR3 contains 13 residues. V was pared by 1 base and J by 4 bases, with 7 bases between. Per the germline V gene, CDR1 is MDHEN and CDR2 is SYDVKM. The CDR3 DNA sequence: TGTGCCAGCAGTTTATCGGACCTCTATGGCTACACCTTC. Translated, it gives CASSLSDLYGYTF.

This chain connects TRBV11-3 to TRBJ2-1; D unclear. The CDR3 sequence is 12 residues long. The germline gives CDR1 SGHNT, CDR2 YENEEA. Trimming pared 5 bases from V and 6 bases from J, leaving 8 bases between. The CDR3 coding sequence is TGTGCCAGCAGCCCCCCGGGCAATGAGCAGTTCTTC. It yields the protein CASSPPGNEQFF.

The CDR3 reads CASSFIGPTATEAFF. CDR3 bases: TGTGCCAGCAGCTTTATAGGCCCCACTGCCACTGAAGCTTTCTTT. The chain couples TRBV7-9 to TRBJ1-1; D is unresolved. CDR3 length equals 15 residues. V was clipped by 3 bases and J by 4 bases, with 15 bases between them. The germline V gene encodes CDR1 SEHNR and CDR2 FQNEAQ (reference sequence).

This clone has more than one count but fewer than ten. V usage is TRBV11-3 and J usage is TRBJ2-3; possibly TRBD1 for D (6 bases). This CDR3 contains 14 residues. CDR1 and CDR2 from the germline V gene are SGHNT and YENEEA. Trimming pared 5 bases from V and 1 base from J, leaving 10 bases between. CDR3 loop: CASSTRTGTDTQYF. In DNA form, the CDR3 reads TGTGCCAGCAGCACCCGGACAGGCACAGATACGCAGTATTTT.

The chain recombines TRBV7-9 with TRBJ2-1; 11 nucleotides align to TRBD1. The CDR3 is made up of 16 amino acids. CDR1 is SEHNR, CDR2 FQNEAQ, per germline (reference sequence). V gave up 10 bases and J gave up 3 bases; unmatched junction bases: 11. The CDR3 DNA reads TGTGCCACCCCGGTGGGGACAGGGGGTTTCTACAATGAGCAGTTCTTC. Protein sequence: CATPVGTGGFYNEQFF.

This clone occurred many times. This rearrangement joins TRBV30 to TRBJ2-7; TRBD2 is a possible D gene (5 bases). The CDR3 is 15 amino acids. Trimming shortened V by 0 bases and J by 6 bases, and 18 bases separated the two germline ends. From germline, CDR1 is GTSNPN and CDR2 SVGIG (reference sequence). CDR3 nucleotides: TGTGCCTGGAGTGTAGGGTTAGAAGTCGGGATCGAGCAGTACTTC. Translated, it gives CAWSVGLEVGIEQYF.

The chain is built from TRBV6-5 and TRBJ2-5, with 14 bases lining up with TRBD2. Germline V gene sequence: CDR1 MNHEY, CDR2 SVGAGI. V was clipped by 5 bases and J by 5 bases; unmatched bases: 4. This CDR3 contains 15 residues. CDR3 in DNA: TGTGCCAGCAGTGGACTAGCGGGGGGCCGGGAGACCCAGTACTTC. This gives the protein CASSGLAGGRETQYF.

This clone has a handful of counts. The CDR3: CSAGADGANVLTF. CDR3 coding DNA: TGCAGCGCTGGGGCAGATGGGGCCAACGTCCTGACTTTC. The rearrangement uses TRBV29-1 and TRBJ2-6, with D tentatively TRBD1 (5 bases). CDR1 and CDR2 from the germline V gene are SQVTM and ANQGSEA. This CDR3 contains 13 residues. The germline V and J ends were trimmed by 7 bases and 3 bases, with 10 bases remaining between them. Variable domain in full (rest from reference TRBV29-1 and TRBJ2-6): SAVISQKPSRDICQRGTSLTIQCQVDSQVTMMFWYRQQPGQSLTLIATANQGSEATYESGFVIDKFPISRPNLTFSTLTVSNMSPEDSSIYLCSAGADGANVLTFGAGSRLTVL.

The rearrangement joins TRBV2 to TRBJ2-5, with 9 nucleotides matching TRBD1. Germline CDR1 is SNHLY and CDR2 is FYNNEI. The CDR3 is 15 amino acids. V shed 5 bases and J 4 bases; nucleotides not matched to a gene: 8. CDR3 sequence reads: CASSREGQGGETQYF. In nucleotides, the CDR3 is TGTGCCAGCAGTCGAGAGGGACAGGGTGGAGAGACCCAGTACTTC. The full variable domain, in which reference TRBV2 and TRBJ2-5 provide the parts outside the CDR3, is EPEVTQTPSHQVTQMGQEVILRCVPISNHLYFYWYRQILGQKVEFLVSFYNNEISEKSEIFDDQFSVERPDGSNFTLKIRSTKLEDSAMYFCASSREGQGGETQYFGPGTRLLVL.

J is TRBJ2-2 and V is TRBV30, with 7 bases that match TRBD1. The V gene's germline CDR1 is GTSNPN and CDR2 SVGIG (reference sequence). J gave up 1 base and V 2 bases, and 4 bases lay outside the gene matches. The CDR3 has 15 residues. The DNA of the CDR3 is TGTGCCTGGAGTCCCTGGACAGGGAACACCGGGGAGCTGTTTTTT. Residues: CAWSPWTGNTGELFF.

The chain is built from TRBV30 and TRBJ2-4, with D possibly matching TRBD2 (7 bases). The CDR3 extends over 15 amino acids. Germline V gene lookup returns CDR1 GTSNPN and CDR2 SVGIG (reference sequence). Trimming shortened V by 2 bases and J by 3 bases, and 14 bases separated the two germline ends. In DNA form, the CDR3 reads TGTGCCTGGAGTTCCGGGGGGCTAGTCAAAAACATTCAGTACTTC. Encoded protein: CAWSSGGLVKNIQYF.

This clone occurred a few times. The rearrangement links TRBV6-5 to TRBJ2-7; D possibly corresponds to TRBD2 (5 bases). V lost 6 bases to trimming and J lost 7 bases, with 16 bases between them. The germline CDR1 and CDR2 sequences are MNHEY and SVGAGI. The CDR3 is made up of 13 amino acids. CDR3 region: CASSRPGSEEQYF. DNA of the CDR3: TGTGCCAGCAGCCGACCGGGGTCTGAGGAGCAGTACTTC.

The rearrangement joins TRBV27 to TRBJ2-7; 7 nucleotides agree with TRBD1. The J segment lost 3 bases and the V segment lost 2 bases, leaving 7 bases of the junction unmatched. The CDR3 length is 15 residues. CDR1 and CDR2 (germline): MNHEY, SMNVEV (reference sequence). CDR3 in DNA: TGTGCCAGCAGTTTAGGAACCACAGGGGACTACGAGCAGTACTTC. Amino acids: CASSLGTTGDYEQYF.

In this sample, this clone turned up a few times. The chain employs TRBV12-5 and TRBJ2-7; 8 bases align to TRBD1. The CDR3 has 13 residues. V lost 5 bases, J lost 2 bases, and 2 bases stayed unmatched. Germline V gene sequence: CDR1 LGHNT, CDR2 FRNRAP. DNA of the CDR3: TGTGCTAGTGGTAGACAGGGGCCCTACGAGCAGTACTTC. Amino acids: CASGRQGPYEQYF.

Here the CDR3 DNA reads TGTGCCAGCAGCTTGGTGGAGGGGACCTATGGCTACACCTTC. This codes for CASSLVEGTYGYTF. This rearrangement joins TRBV7-9 to TRBJ1-2; D might be TRBD1 (5 bases). CDR3 length: 14 amino acids. Looked up from germline, CDR1 is SEHNR and CDR2 is FQNEAQ (reference sequence). V was trimmed by 3 bases and J by 4 bases, leaving 12 bases between them.

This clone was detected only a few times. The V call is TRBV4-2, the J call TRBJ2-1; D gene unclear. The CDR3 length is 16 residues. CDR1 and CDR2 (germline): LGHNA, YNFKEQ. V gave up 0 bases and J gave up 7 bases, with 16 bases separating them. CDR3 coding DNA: TGTGCCAGCAGCCAAGAGGCTTTAGGGATGGGGAATGAGCAGTTCTTC. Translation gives CASSQEALGMGNEQFF.

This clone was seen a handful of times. The CDR3 reads CASSGGAAYEQYF. DNA of the CDR3: TGTGCCAGCAGTGGTGGGGCCGCCTACGAGCAGTACTTC. The genes are TRBV2 and TRBJ2-7; tentatively, D is TRBD1 (5 bases). Germline loops: CDR1 SNHLY, CDR2 FYNNEI. This CDR3 spans 13 amino acids. The V gene lost 4 bases and the J gene lost 2 bases, with 9 bases spanning the gap.

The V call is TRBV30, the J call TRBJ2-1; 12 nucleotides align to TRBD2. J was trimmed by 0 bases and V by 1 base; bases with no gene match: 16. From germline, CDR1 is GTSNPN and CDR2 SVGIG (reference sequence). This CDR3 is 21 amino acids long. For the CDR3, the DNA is TGTGCCTGGAGTGGAGGTTCCAGTGCGCTAGCGGGGGGGGTCTCCTACAATGAGCAGTTCTTC. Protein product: CAWSGGSSALAGGVSYNEQFF.

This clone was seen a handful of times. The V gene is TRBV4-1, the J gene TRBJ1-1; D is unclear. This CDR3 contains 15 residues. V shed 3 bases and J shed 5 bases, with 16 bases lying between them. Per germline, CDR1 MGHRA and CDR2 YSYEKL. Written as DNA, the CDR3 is TGCGCCAGCAGCCAGACTTCCGGGGTGGCAACTGAAGCTTTCTTT. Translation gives CASSQTSGVATEAFF.

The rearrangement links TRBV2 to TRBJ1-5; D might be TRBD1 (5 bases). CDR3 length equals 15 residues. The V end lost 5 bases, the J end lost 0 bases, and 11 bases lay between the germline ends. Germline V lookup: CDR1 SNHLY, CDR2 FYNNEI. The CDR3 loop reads CASSLQELSNQPQHF. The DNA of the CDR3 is TGTGCCAGCAGTCTACAGGAGCTTAGCAATCAGCCCCAGCATTTT.

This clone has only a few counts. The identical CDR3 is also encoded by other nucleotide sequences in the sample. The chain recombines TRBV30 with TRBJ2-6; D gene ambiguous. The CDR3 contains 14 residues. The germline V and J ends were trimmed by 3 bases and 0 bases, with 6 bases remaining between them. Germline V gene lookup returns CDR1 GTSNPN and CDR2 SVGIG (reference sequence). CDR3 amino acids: CAWRGPSGANVLTF. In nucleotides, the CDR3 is TGTGCCTGGAGAGGGCCCTCTGGGGCCAACGTCCTGACTTTC. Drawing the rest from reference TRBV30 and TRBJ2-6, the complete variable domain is SQTIHQWPATLVQPVGSPLSLECTVEGTSNPNLYWYRQAAGRGLQLLFYSVGIGQISSEVPQNLSASRPQDRQFILSSKKLLLSDSGFYLCAWRGPSGANVLTFGAGSRLTVL.

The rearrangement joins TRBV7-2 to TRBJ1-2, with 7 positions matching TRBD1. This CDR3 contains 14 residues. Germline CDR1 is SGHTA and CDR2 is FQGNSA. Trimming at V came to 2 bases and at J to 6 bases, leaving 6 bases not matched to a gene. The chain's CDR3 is CASSLMGQIHGYTF. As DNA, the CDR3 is TGTGCCAGCAGCTTAATGGGACAGATACATGGCTACACCTTC.

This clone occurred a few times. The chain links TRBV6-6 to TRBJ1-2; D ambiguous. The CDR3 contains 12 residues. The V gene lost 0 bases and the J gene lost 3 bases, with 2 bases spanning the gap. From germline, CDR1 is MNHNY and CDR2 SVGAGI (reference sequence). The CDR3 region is CASSYSDYGYTF. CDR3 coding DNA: TGTGCCAGCAGTTACTCCGACTATGGCTACACCTTC.

The CDR3 region is CAWSSGRGYTF. CDR3 sequence (DNA): TGTGCCTGGAGTTCGGGGCGGGGCTACACCTTC. This chain links TRBV30 with TRBJ1-2; D is perhaps TRBD1 (5 bases). Trimming took 2 bases from V and 8 from J, leaving 9 bases between them. Germline V CDR1 and CDR2: GTSNPN, SVGIG (reference sequence). CDR3 length equals 11 residues. Combining the CDR3 with reference TRBV30 and TRBJ1-2 gives the whole variable domain SQTIHQWPATLVQPVGSPLSLECTVEGTSNPNLYWYRQAAGRGLQLLFYSVGIGQISSEVPQNLSASRPQDRQFILSSKKLLLSDSGFYLCAWSSGRGYTFGSGTRLTVV.

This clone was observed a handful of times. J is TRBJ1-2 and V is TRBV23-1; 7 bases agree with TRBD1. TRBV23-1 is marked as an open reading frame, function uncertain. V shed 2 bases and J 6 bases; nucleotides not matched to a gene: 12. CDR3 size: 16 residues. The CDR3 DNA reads TGCGCCAGCAGTCAAGACGCGGAGGGGGCTCGGGATGGCTACACCTTC. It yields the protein CASSQDAEGARDGYTF.

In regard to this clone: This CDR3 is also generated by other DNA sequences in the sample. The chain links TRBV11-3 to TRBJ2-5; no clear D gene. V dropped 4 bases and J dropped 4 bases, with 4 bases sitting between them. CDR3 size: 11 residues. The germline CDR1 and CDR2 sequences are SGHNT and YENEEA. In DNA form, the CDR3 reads TGTGCCAGCAGCTCTAGAGAGACCCAGTACTTC. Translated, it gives CASSSRETQYF.

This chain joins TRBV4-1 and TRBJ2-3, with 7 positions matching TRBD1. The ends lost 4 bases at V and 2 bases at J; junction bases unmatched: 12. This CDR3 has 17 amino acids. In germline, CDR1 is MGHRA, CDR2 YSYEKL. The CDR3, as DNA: TGCGCCAGCAGCCCAAAACGGACAGGTCGGGACACAGATACGCAGTATTTT. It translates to CASSPKRTGRDTDTQYF.

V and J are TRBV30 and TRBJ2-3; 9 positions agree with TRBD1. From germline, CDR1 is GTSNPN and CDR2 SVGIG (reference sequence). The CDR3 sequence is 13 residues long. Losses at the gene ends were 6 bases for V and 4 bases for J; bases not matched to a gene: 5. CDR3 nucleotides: TGTGCCTGTGACAGGGGGGTGGCAGATACGCAGTATTTT. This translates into CACDRGVADTQYF.

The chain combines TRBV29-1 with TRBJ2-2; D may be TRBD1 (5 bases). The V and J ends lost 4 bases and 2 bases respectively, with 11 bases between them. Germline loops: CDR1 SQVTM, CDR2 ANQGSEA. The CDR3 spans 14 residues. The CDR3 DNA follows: TGCAGCGTTGTAAGGCAGGGAAACACCGGGGAGCTGTTTTTT. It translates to CSVVRQGNTGELFF.

CDR3 in amino acids: CAISAAYGYTF. The CDR3 nucleotides are TGTGCCATCAGTGCGGCCTATGGCTACACCTTC. The chain joins TRBV10-3 to TRBJ1-2, with D unclear. V was cut by 4 bases and J by 4 bases, with 4 bases left in between. The germline CDR1 and CDR2 sequences are ENHRY and SYGVKD. The CDR3 loop spans 11 amino acids.

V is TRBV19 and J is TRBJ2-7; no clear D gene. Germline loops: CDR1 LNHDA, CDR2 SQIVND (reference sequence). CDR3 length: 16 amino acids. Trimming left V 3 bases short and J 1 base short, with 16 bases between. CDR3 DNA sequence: TGTGCCAGTAGTATCTCCTCGGTGTTTGCGTCCTACGAGCAGTACTTC. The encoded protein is CASSISSVFASYEQYF.